Below, 5 T cell receptor beta chains from the same sample are listed, as sequenced in a study of blood T cell repertoires in COVID-19. Method: immunoSEQ multiplex PCR; TCRdb's copy keeps in-frame clones and lacks some. The repertoire holds about 250,000 clones, around four fifths seen once, with more than 6% in the top ten. Sequenced material: peripheral blood. The receptors originated from a woman in her fifties or sixties with active or convalescent COVID-19.

This clone was seen only once. This chain uses TRBV12-5 with TRBJ2-4; a weak D match, TRBD2 (6 bases). The germline V and J ends were trimmed by 0 bases and 0 bases, with 15 bases remaining between them. Per germline, CDR1 LGHNT and CDR2 FRNRAP. This CDR3 is 18 amino acids long. The chain's CDR3 is CASGLVPLGGLAKNIQYF. The CDR3 nucleotides read TGTGCTAGTGGTTTGGTTCCCCTGGGGGGTCTAGCCAAAAACATTCAGTACTTC.

The rearrangement links TRBV4-1 to TRBJ1-4; D is ambiguous. Trimming cost V 0 bases and J 3 bases, with 14 bases left between them. This CDR3 has 17 amino acids. CDR1 MGHRA and CDR2 YSYEKL come from the germline V gene. In DNA, the CDR3 is TGCGCCAGCAGCCAAGATCTAGCTGGGAGGTCTAATGAAAAACTGTTTTTT. The encoded protein is CASSQDLAGRSNEKLFF.

The rearrangement links TRBV5-5 to TRBJ1-1; D ambiguous. The CDR3 loop spans 16 amino acids. Germline V lookup: CDR1 SGHKS, CDR2 YYEKEE (reference sequence). The V end was cut by 0 bases, the J end by 0 bases, with 12 bases between. The CDR3 region has the DNA TGTGCCAGCAGCTTGGGGCCGCGGCGGATGAACACTGAAGCTTTCTTT. It specifies CASSLGPRRMNTEAFF.

The rearrangement joins TRBV11-2 to TRBJ1-3; D is perhaps TRBD1 (6 bases). Trimming pared 3 bases from V and 1 base from J, leaving 10 bases between. The CDR3 extends over 15 amino acids. Germline CDR1 reads SGHAT; CDR2 reads FQNNGV. The CDR3 region has the DNA TGTGCCAGCAGCTTCAGGGGTCTATCTGGAAACACCATATATTTT. It translates to CASSFRGLSGNTIYF. Drawing the rest from reference TRBV11-2 and TRBJ1-3, the complete variable domain is EAGVAQSPRYKIIEKRQSVAFWCNPISGHATLYWYQQILGQGPKLLIQFQNNGVVDDSQLPKDRFSAERLKGVDSTLKIQPAKLEDSAVYLCASSFRGLSGNTIYFGEGSWLTVV.

The chain is built from TRBV3-1 (or the pseudogene TRBV3-2) and TRBJ2-3; 9 nucleotides align to TRBD2. With 8 bases clipped from V and 4 bases from J, the junction kept 7 bases outside the gene matches. This CDR3 is built from 14 residues. The germline CDR1 and CDR2 sequences are LGHDT and YNNKEL (reference sequence). The CDR3, as DNA: TGTGCCAGCTCGACTAGCGGTAACCCAGATACGCAGTATTTT. Protein sequence: CASSTSGNPDTQYF.